The rows below give T cell receptor beta chains drawn from one sample of a study of blood T cell repertoires in COVID-19. Generated by immunoSEQ multiplex PCR, the TCRdb table keeps only in-frame clones and is missing some. This table has some 120,000 clones, approximately 82% appearing once. Sequenced material: peripheral blood. Receptors were obtained from a man in his sixties with acute or convalescent COVID-19. The conserved cysteine and the conserved F or W are not part of the CDR3 here. Fields, in order: CDR3 protein, D gene, V gene, CDR3 length. D genes are given only for firm matches.

CDR3 protein: ASSLTSTSGRGGQETQY; D gene: TRBD2; V gene: TRBV28; CDR3 length: 17
CDR3 protein: ASSVQGVRNQPQH; D gene: TRBD1; V gene: TRBV19; CDR3 length: 13
CDR3 protein: ASSLIGGARQPQH; D gene: .; V gene: TRBV27; CDR3 length: 13
CDR3 protein: ASSTHGGTDTQY; D gene: TRBD2; V gene: TRBV19; CDR3 length: 12
CDR3 protein: ASSASPRLAGTDTQY; D gene: TRBD2; V gene: TRBV5-1; CDR3 length: 15
CDR3 protein: ASSPLAGPYNEQF; D gene: TRBD2; V gene: TRBV6-6; CDR3 length: 13
CDR3 protein: AISEPGLAGNTGELF; D gene: TRBD2; V gene: TRBV10-3; CDR3 length: 15
CDR3 protein: ASSLRGGAGAYEQY; D gene: TRBD2; V gene: TRBV28; CDR3 length: 14
CDR3 protein: ASSLSAGSYEQY; D gene: TRBD2; V gene: TRBV27; CDR3 length: 12
CDR3 protein: ASSLTGTDGRSGNTIY; D gene: TRBD1; V gene: TRBV5-1; CDR3 length: 16
CDR3 protein: ASSLGTGSPGNTIY; D gene: TRBD1; V gene: TRBV7-6; CDR3 length: 14
CDR3 protein: ATSDRNRGNGYT; D gene: TRBD1; V gene: TRBV24-1; CDR3 length: 12
CDR3 protein: ASSRGIQLYNEQF; D gene: .; V gene: TRBV2; CDR3 length: 13
CDR3 protein: ASSPWTSGSMVGQETQY; D gene: TRBD2; V gene: TRBV9; CDR3 length: 17
CDR3 protein: ASSQERGRGYGYT; D gene: .; V gene: TRBV14; CDR3 length: 13
CDR3 protein: ASSLEVEGEDTEAF; D gene: .; V gene: TRBV9; CDR3 length: 14
CDR3 protein: ASSFALKKPGTRTPGSCF; D gene: .; V gene: TRBV11-3; CDR3 length: 18
CDR3 protein: ASNPGGSGANVLT; D gene: .; V gene: TRBV28; CDR3 length: 13
CDR3 protein: ASSPGTGIVYEQF; D gene: TRBD1; V gene: TRBV5-1; CDR3 length: 13
CDR3 protein: ASSPAGTGAATYNEQF; D gene: TRBD1; V gene: TRBV27; CDR3 length: 16
CDR3 protein: AWSVRVGQGNEKLF; D gene: TRBD1; V gene: TRBV30; CDR3 length: 14
CDR3 protein: ASSLRGDSYEQY; D gene: .; V gene: TRBV11-3; CDR3 length: 12
CDR3 protein: ASRELANFENIQY; D gene: TRBD2; V gene: TRBV2; CDR3 length: 13